These 17 T cell receptor beta chains share one sample of origin, sequenced in a study of T cell repertoires in cytomegalovirus infection. TCRdb fed the reads into MiXCR, producing one record per CDR3 protein. This sample has roughly 320,000 distinct CDR3 sequences, with 9.6% found just once. The source material was PBMCs. Every receptor here comes from a human donor in good health (CMV status not recorded). Some clones in this sample may be carry-over from other donors' samples.

This clonotype is deemed medium-sized. The V and J genes are TRBV7-2 and TRBJ1-2; D is perhaps TRBD1 (5 bases). The CDR3 length is 16 residues. Per germline, CDR1 SGHTA and CDR2 FQGNSA. V was clipped by 1 base and J by 3 bases, with 15 bases between them. CDR3 residues: CASSLDRQSTHYGYTF. In DNA, the CDR3 is TGTGCCAGCAGCTTAGATCGACAGAGTACTCACTATGGCTACACCTTC.

At least ten counts were recorded for this clonotype. The CDR3 region is CASTRQGGRETQYF. CDR3 coding DNA: TGCGCCAGCACCAGACAGGGAGGAAGAGAGACCCAGTACTTC. The chain joins TRBV5-1 to TRBJ2-5; D may be TRBD1 (7 bases). The CDR3 sequence is 14 residues long. The germline V gene has CDR1 SGHRS and CDR2 YFSETQ. Trimming cost V 6 bases and J 4 bases, with 16 bases left between them.

The chain couples TRBV10-3 to TRBJ1-1; D unclear. CDR3 length equals 13 residues. Trimming removed 6 bases from V and 2 bases from J, with 10 bases in between. Germline assignment: CDR1 ENHRY and CDR2 SYGVKD. CDR3 residues: CAIRTADNTEAFF. CDR3 DNA sequence: TGTGCCATCAGGACGGCCGATAACACTGAAGCTTTCTTT.

The V call is TRBV27, the J call TRBJ2-1; TRBD1 matches at 12 bases. The CDR3 contains 15 residues. Germline CDR1 and CDR2: MNHEY and SMNVEV (reference sequence). V trimming: 10 bases; J trimming: 7 bases; junction bases outside the gene matches: 11. The CDR3 bases are TGTGCCACCAAATACCGGGACAGGGGGCTGAATGAGCAGTTCTTC. Protein sequence: CATKYRDRGLNEQFF.

The table lists this clonotype with many counts. The rearrangement uses TRBV6-5 and TRBJ2-7; a possible D gene is TRBD1 (6 bases). The CDR3 spans 17 residues. The germline V gene encodes CDR1 MNHEY and CDR2 SVGAGI. V gave up 0 bases and J gave up 6 bases, with 21 bases separating them. The CDR3 reads CASSYSFGGGGFGEQYF. For the CDR3, the DNA is TGTGCCAGCAGTTACTCTTTTGGGGGCGGCGGGTTTGGCGAGCAGTACTTC.

In this sample, this clonotype turned up many times. The chain is built from TRBV28 and TRBJ2-3, with D tentatively TRBD1 (5 bases). Germline CDR1 reads MDHEN; CDR2 reads SYDVKM. The CDR3 consists of 15 residues. Trimming cost V 1 base and J 4 bases, with 12 bases left between them. CDR3 sequence (DNA): TGTGCCAGCAGTTTATTGAATGGGGCAGCAGATACGCAGTATTTT. Protein product: CASSLLNGAADTQYF.

This clonotype was counted at least ten times. This chain connects TRBV5-1 to TRBJ1-1, with TRBD1 matching over 7 bases. The CDR3 length is 16 residues. The trim removed 4 bases at V and 0 bases at J, leaving 9 bases unmatched. Germline lookup yields CDR1 SGHRS and CDR2 YFSETQ. The CDR3 here is CASSKDRTGVNTEAFF. The CDR3 DNA is TGCGCCAGCAGCAAGGATCGTACAGGGGTGAACACTGAAGCTTTCTTT. The full variable domain, with the rest looked up from reference TRBV5-1 and TRBJ1-1, is KAGVTQTPRYLIKTRGQQVTLSCSPISGHRSVSWYQQTPGQGLQFLFEYFSETQRNKGNFPGRFSGRQFSNSRSEMNVSTLELGDSALYLCASSKDRTGVNTEAFFGQGTRLTVV.

There are many counts of this clonotype. This rearrangement joins TRBV7-2 to TRBJ1-2; D is unclear. With 5 bases removed from V and 5 bases from J, the gap between germline ends came to 15 bases. Germline values: CDR1 SGHTA, CDR2 FQGNSA. There are 14 residues in the CDR3. This CDR3 reads CASSIRDTRYGYTF. CDR3 nucleotide sequence: TGTGCCAGCAGCATCCGAGATACGCGGTATGGCTACACCTTC.

The sample holds a few counts of this clonotype. The chain recombines TRBV6-5 with TRBJ2-2, with D uncertain. Germline CDR1 is MNHEY and CDR2 is SVGAGI. The CDR3 sequence is 13 residues long. The V end lost 0 bases, the J end lost 6 bases, and 5 bases lay between the germline ends. This chain's CDR3 is CASSYSVPGELFF. CDR3 bases: TGTGCCAGCAGTTACTCCGTCCCCGGGGAGCTGTTTTTT.

This clonotype was observed at least ten times. This sequence joins TRBV6-6 and TRBJ1-3; tentative D call: TRBD1 (5 bases). The germline V gene has CDR1 MNHNY and CDR2 SVGAGI (reference sequence). Trimming pared 4 bases from V and 4 bases from J, leaving 14 bases between. This CDR3 comprises 15 residues. CDR3 DNA sequence: TGTGCCAGCAGTTTCCCCCAGGGATCCGGAAACACCATATATTTT. Its translation is CASSFPQGSGNTIYF.

At least ten counts were recorded for this clonotype. V usage is TRBV7-2 and J usage is TRBJ2-5; weak D call: TRBD2 (5 bases). V was trimmed by 6 bases and J by 5 bases, leaving 10 bases between them. This CDR3 region has 12 residues. The germline gives CDR1 SGHTA, CDR2 FQGNSA. CDR3 in amino acids: CASRGGGETQYF. CDR3 nucleotides: TGTGCCAGCAGAGGTGGCGGGGAGACCCAGTACTTC.

In this sample, this clonotype turned up many times. The V gene is TRBV6-1, the J gene TRBJ1-6; the D gene is possibly TRBD1 (5 bases). This CDR3 contains 16 residues. Trimming stripped 4 bases from V and 2 bases from J, with 12 bases between. Germline CDR1 is MNHNS and CDR2 is SASEGT. The CDR3 loop is CASSAPGLPYNSPLHF. In DNA form, the CDR3 reads TGTGCCAGCAGTGCGCCGGGACTGCCCTATAATTCACCCCTCCACTTT.

This clonotype was detected ten times or more. The genes are TRBV2 and TRBJ1-2; D may be TRBD1 (5 bases). Trimming took 3 bases from V and 7 from J, leaving 18 bases between them. The CDR3 has 15 amino acids. Germline lookup yields CDR1 SNHLY and CDR2 FYNNEI. The DNA of the CDR3 is TGTGCCAGCAGTGATTCCAGGGTGGGAATAAGTGGCTACACCTTC. Translated, it gives CASSDSRVGISGYTF.

This clonotype came up many times. The chain links TRBV19 to TRBJ2-7; 11 bases agree with TRBD2. CDR1 and CDR2 (germline): LNHDA, SQIVND (reference sequence). The CDR3 runs 16 residues. V lost 7 bases, J lost 0 bases, and 8 bases stayed unmatched. CDR3: CASIGTSGPSSYEQYF. The CDR3 coding sequence is TGTGCCAGTATTGGGACTAGCGGCCCGAGCTCCTACGAGCAGTACTTC.

There are many counts of this clonotype. The chain recombines TRBV7-9 with TRBJ1-1; D is ambiguous. The V gene's germline CDR1 is SEHNR and CDR2 FQNEAQ (reference sequence). The CDR3 covers 14 residues. The ends were cut back, 0 bases at V and 8 bases at J, with 13 bases in the middle. The CDR3 loop reads CASSLARGLEEAFF. CDR3 coding DNA: TGTGCCAGCAGCTTAGCGCGTGGGCTAGAGGAAGCTTTCTTT.

V is TRBV9 and J is TRBJ1-5, with a weak D call TRBD1 (5 bases). V gave up 0 bases and J gave up 6 bases, with 10 bases separating them. The CDR3 loop spans 14 amino acids. The germline gives CDR1 SGDLS, CDR2 YYNGEE. The CDR3 here is CASSVGGVGQPQHF. DNA for the CDR3: TGTGCCAGCAGCGTAGGAGGGGTTGGTCAGCCCCAGCATTTT.

This chain links TRBV20-1 with TRBJ1-3; 7 bases align to TRBD1. Looked up from germline, CDR1 is DFQATT and CDR2 is SNEGSKA (reference sequence). The CDR3 loop spans 18 amino acids. Unmatched junction bases numbered 11, after V lost 0 bases and J lost 0 bases. CDR3 protein: CSARDQSWTGVSGNTIYF. Written as DNA, the CDR3 is TGCAGTGCTAGAGATCAGTCCTGGACAGGCGTCTCTGGAAACACCATATATTTT.